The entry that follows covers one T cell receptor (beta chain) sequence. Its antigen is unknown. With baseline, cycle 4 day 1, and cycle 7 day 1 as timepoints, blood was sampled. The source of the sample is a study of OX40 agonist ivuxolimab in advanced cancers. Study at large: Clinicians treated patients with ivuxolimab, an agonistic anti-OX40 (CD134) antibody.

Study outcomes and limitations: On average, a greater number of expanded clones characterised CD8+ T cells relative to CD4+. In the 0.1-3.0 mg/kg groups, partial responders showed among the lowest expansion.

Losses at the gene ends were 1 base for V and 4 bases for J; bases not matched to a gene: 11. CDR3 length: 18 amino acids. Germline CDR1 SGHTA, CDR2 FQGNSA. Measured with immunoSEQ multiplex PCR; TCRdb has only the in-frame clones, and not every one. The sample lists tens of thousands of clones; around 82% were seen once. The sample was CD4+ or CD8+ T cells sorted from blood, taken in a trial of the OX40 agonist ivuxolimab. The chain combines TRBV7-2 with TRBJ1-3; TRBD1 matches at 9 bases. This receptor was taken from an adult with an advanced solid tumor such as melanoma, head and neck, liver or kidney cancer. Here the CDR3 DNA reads TGTGCCAGCAGCTTAGTATCAGCCGGGACAGGGAACGGAAACACCATATATTTT. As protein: CASSLVSAGTGNGNTIYF.